The 10 T cell receptor beta chains below were found in one sample sequenced in a study of shared clonotypes between healthy human individuals. Sequencing was performed with immunoSEQ multiplex PCR; in TCRdb, only in-frame clones are kept and a portion is missing. This table holds about 500,000 clones, approximately 77% found once. The sequenced sample consisted of PBMCs. Receptors originate from a woman in her forties in good health. Some clones in this sample may be carry-over from other donors' samples.

J is TRBJ1-1 and V is TRBV29-1, with TRBD1 matching 10 bases. Trimming at V came to 6 bases and at J to 3 bases, leaving 4 bases not matched to a gene. The CDR3 has 13 residues. Looked up from germline, CDR1 is SQVTM and CDR2 is ANQGSEA. CDR3 protein: CSVSGTGDTEAFF. CDR3 DNA: TGCAGCGTGTCCGGGACAGGGGACACTGAAGCTTTCTTT.

The chain combines TRBV7-2 with TRBJ2-5, with 8 bases that match TRBD1. V shed 0 bases, J shed 1 base, and the junction held 4 bases outside the gene matches. The CDR3 has 16 amino acids. CDR1 and CDR2 (germline): SGHTA, FQGNSA. The CDR3 protein is CASSLAYGTGQETQYF. Written as DNA, the CDR3 is TGTGCCAGCAGCTTAGCGTACGGGACAGGCCAAGAGACCCAGTACTTC. The whole variable domain, filled in from reference TRBV7-2 and TRBJ2-5, reads GAGVSQSPSNKVTEKGKDVELRCDPISGHTALYWYRQSLGQGLEFLIYFQGNSAPDKSGLPSDRFSAERTGGSVSTLTIQRTQQEDSAVYLCASSLAYGTGQETQYFGPGTRLLVL.

CDR3 DNA: TGTGCCAGCAGCGCCGGACGGAGATACGAGCAGTACTTC. Amino acids: CASSAGRRYEQYF. The chain uses TRBV5-6 and TRBJ2-7; no reliable D call. The CDR3 length is 13 residues. The V gene's germline CDR1 is SGHDT and CDR2 YYEEEE. Trimming took off 4 bases at V and 4 bases at J, with 12 bases between the two ends.

The rearrangement links TRBV18 to TRBJ2-1; D might be TRBD2 (6 bases). Germline V gene lookup returns CDR1 KGHSH and CDR2 LQKENI. The CDR3 is made up of 14 amino acids. The V end was cut by 5 bases, the J end by 7 bases, with 15 bases between. DNA for the CDR3: TGTGCCAGCTCATCCGTGGGCGGGACGAATGAGCAGTTCTTC. Translated: CASSSVGGTNEQFF.

This clone was counted many times. The chain uses TRBV25-1 and TRBJ1-3; 7 nucleotides match TRBD1. Trimming cost V 4 bases and J 4 bases; bases outside gene matches: 4. Per the germline V gene, CDR1 is MGHDK and CDR2 is SYGVNS. The CDR3 spans 14 residues. DNA of the CDR3: TGTGCCAGCAGTGCTTGGGACAGCGGAAACACCATATATTTT. Protein sequence: CASSAWDSGNTIYF.

The chain joins TRBV5-6 to TRBJ1-5; D call uncertain. This CDR3 is 15 amino acids long. Per the germline V gene, CDR1 is SGHDT and CDR2 is YYEEEE. Trimming pared 5 bases from V and 3 bases from J, leaving 15 bases between. CDR3 region: CASSSEGYDNQPQHF. In DNA form, the CDR3 reads TGTGCCAGCAGTTCTGAGGGATATGACAATCAGCCCCAGCATTTT.

The genes are TRBV19 and TRBJ1-1, with TRBD1 matching over 8 bases. J gave up 2 bases and V 4 bases, and 6 bases lay outside the gene matches. This CDR3 region has 15 residues. CDR1 and CDR2 from the germline V gene are LNHDA and SQIVND (reference sequence). In DNA form, the CDR3 reads TGTGCCAGTAGTACGGAGGACAGGGTTAACACTGAAGCTTTCTTT. It encodes CASSTEDRVNTEAFF.

Comment on this clone: This sample includes further DNA sequences coding for the same CDR3. The chain has TRBV6-5 and TRBJ1-1; D is possibly TRBD1 (5 bases). Germline V gene sequence: CDR1 MNHEY, CDR2 SVGAGI. Trimming shortened V by 2 bases and J by 1 base, and 8 bases separated the two germline ends. CDR3 length: 14 amino acids. The DNA for the CDR3 is TGTGCCAGCAGTTACCGAACAGGGAACACTGAAGCTTTCTTT. Protein product: CASSYRTGNTEAFF.

The chain links TRBV15 to TRBJ2-2; D may be TRBD2 (5 bases). V gave up 0 bases and J gave up 4 bases, with 12 bases separating them. Germline lookup yields CDR1 LNHNV and CDR2 YYDKDF (reference sequence). The CDR3 is 16 residues long. For the CDR3, the DNA is TGTGCCACCAGCAGAGATCGGCTAGCCACCACCGGGGAGCTGTTTTTT. Translation gives CATSRDRLATTGELFF.

This clone was counted at least ten times. Other DNA sequences in this sample translate to the same CDR3. The V call is TRBV7-2, the J call TRBJ2-5; 8 bases align to TRBD1. Germline trimming cut 5 bases from V and 5 bases from J; bases unmatched to any gene: 7. Germline CDR1 SGHTA, CDR2 FQGNSA. CDR3 length: 14 residues. CDR3 sequence: CASSVRQGSETQYF. The CDR3, as DNA: TGTGCCAGCAGCGTCAGACAGGGGAGCGAGACCCAGTACTTC.